Below are 18 T cell receptor beta chains sequenced from a single sample in a study of blood T cell repertoires in COVID-19. The method was immunoSEQ multiplex PCR; TCRdb's version includes in-frame clones alone and lacks a portion of them. The table records fewer than 85,000 clones, about 80% of them present only once. The specimen was peripheral blood. The receptor source for this set is a woman aged 70-85 years with acute or convalescent COVID-19.

The chain combines TRBV11-2 with TRBJ2-3; D is possibly TRBD1 (5 bases). This CDR3 has 17 residues. Germline-derived CDR1 and CDR2 are SGHAT and FQNNGV. V lost 5 bases, J lost 4 bases, and 22 bases lay in between. The DNA for the CDR3 is TGTGCCAGCAGCACCCCCCTGGGCAGGGCCTCCCCAGATACGCAGTATTTT. It yields the protein CASSTPLGRASPDTQYF.

CDR3 nucleotide sequence: TGCGCCAGCAGCCAAGACGTGGGACCTCGGGGGAGTACTGAAGCTTTCTTT. It specifies CASSQDVGPRGSTEAFF. The gene calls are TRBV4-1 and TRBJ1-1; maybe TRBD1 (5 bases). The V end was cut by 0 bases, the J end by 5 bases, with 19 bases between. The CDR3 loop spans 17 amino acids. Per the germline V gene, CDR1 is MGHRA and CDR2 is YSYEKL.

This clone came up once. V is TRBV5-6 and J is TRBJ1-5; the D gene is possibly TRBD1 (6 bases). The germline gives CDR1 SGHDT, CDR2 YYEEEE. Trimming removed 0 bases at V and 7 bases at J, with 14 bases between. The CDR3 runs to 15 residues. This CDR3 reads CASSLAGGRGQPQHF. The CDR3 DNA follows: TGTGCCAGCAGCTTGGCGGGGGGGCGCGGGCAGCCCCAGCATTTT.

The rearrangement links TRBV5-5 to TRBJ2-7; the D is unclear. Germline CDR1 SGHKS, CDR2 YYEKEE (reference sequence). The CDR3 contains 13 residues. V gave up 4 bases and J gave up 3 bases, with 11 bases separating them. CDR3 DNA: TGTGCCAGCAGCCCGACACTGCTCTACGAGCAGTACTTC. Protein product: CASSPTLLYEQYF.

CDR3 nucleotides: TGTGCCAGCACCCCAGGACTAGCGGGGGGATGGGGGACCGGGGAGCTGTTTTTT. Translated: CASTPGLAGGWGTGELFF. The chain employs TRBV5-4 and TRBJ2-2; 14 bases match TRBD2. Unmatched junction bases numbered 12, after V lost 6 bases and J lost 5 bases. Per the germline V gene, CDR1 is SGHNT and CDR2 is YYREEE (reference sequence). This CDR3 is 18 amino acids long.

The chain links TRBV6-5 to TRBJ2-2, with 9 bases fitting TRBD1. The CDR3 loop spans 14 amino acids. Looked up from germline, CDR1 is MNHEY and CDR2 is SVGAGI. J was trimmed by 7 bases and V by 6 bases; bases with no gene match: 6. The CDR3 DNA reads TGTGCCAGCAGCCCCGGGACAGGGTTCGGGGAGCTGTTTTTT. It is translated as CASSPGTGFGELFF.

This clone has just a few counts. V and J are TRBV6-9 and TRBJ1-6; D is undetermined. The CDR3 runs 13 residues. Germline CDR1 reads MNHGY; CDR2 reads SVAAGI. V shed 4 bases and J shed 9 bases, with 10 bases lying between them. The chain's CDR3 is CASSSGKTSPLHF. As DNA, the CDR3 is TGTGCCAGCAGTTCCGGGAAAACTTCACCCCTCCACTTT.

The rearrangement joins TRBV29-1 to TRBJ1-4; a possible D gene is TRBD1 (6 bases). The V gene lost 4 bases and the J gene lost 8 bases, with 14 bases spanning the gap. Germline-derived CDR1 and CDR2 are SQVTM and ANQGSEA. There are 13 residues in the CDR3. Here the CDR3 reads CSVGGRGEEKLFF. CDR3 bases: TGCAGCGTTGGAGGCAGGGGAGAGGAAAAACTGTTTTTT.

The rearrangement links TRBV5-1 to TRBJ2-2, with 9 positions matching TRBD2. This CDR3 has 18 amino acids. CDR1 is SGHRS, CDR2 YFSETQ, per germline. V shed 0 bases, J shed 4 bases, and the junction held 10 bases outside the gene matches. Written as DNA, the CDR3 is TGCGCCAGCAGCTTGGCCGGGGCGGGAGGGCCCAGCACCGGGGAGCTGTTTTTT. The encoded protein is CASSLAGAGGPSTGELFF.

The V and J genes are TRBV5-1 and TRBJ1-2; 10 nucleotides match TRBD1. Germline loops: CDR1 SGHRS, CDR2 YFSETQ. CDR3 size: 17 residues. The junction had 11 bases not matched to a gene; V was cut back by 4 bases and J by 2 bases. Here the CDR3 reads CASSPRGQGGLNYGYTF. The CDR3 DNA reads as TGCGCCAGCAGCCCCCGTGGACAGGGGGGGTTGAACTATGGCTACACCTTC.

The CDR3 loop reads CASSLGQQGSGNTIYF. As DNA, the CDR3 is TGCGCCAGCAGCTTGGGTCAACAGGGCTCTGGAAACACCATATATTTT. The genes are TRBV5-1 and TRBJ1-3; tentative D call: TRBD1 (6 bases). Germline loops: CDR1 SGHRS, CDR2 YFSETQ. Trimming cost V 0 bases and J 0 bases, with 10 bases left between them. The CDR3 extends over 16 amino acids.

V gene TRBV18 combines with J gene TRBJ1-1; TRBD1 matches at 7 bases. The trim removed 4 bases at V and 10 bases at J, leaving 12 bases unmatched. Germline V gives CDR1 KGHSH, CDR2 LQKENI. This CDR3 comprises 14 residues. As DNA, the CDR3 is TGTGCCAGCTCACACGGACAGGAAGAGGCTTTAGCTTTCTTT. This translates into CASSHGQEEALAFF.

This clone occurred many times. The chain joins TRBV2 to TRBJ2-5; the match to TRBD2 covers 7 bases. Per the germline V gene, CDR1 is SNHLY and CDR2 is FYNNEI. With V trimmed by 4 bases and J by 7 bases, 12 bases remained unmatched. This CDR3 has 15 residues. CDR3 coding DNA: TGTGCCAGCAGTGGCCTGCAGGGAGGGCGAGGGACCCAGTACTTC. Its translation is CASSGLQGGRGTQYF.

The CDR3 reads CSASFANEQFF. In nucleotides, the CDR3 is TGCAGTGCTAGTTTCGCGAATGAGCAGTTCTTC. The chain uses TRBV20-1 and TRBJ2-1; D not certain. The CDR3 has 11 amino acids. V shed 3 bases and J shed 7 bases, with 7 bases lying between them. Germline CDR1 reads DFQATT; CDR2 reads SNEGSKA (reference sequence).

The J gene is TRBJ1-1, the V gene TRBV28; D gene unclear. Germline V lookup: CDR1 MDHEN, CDR2 SYDVKM. Between the trimmed V and J ends, which lost 7 bases and 1 base, there was a span of 13 bases. The CDR3 has 14 amino acids. The DNA for the CDR3 is TGTGCCAGCAATGTTCGGCGGGGGAACACTGAAGCTTTCTTT. Protein: CASNVRRGNTEAFF.

The gene calls are TRBV5-1 and TRBJ1-2; 8 nucleotides align to TRBD1. The CDR3 has 16 amino acids. CDR1 and CDR2 (germline): SGHRS, YFSETQ. J was trimmed by 0 bases and V by 0 bases; bases with no gene match: 4. The CDR3, as DNA: TGCGCCAGCAGCTTGGGACAGGGGACATCTAACTATGGCTACACCTTC. As protein: CASSLGQGTSNYGYTF.

The rearrangement links TRBV14 to TRBJ1-5; a possible D gene is TRBD1 (5 bases). This CDR3 is built from 18 residues. Germline V lookup: CDR1 SGHDN, CDR2 FVKESK. V was pared by 0 bases and J by 5 bases, with 20 bases between. CDR3 DNA: TGTGCCAGCAGCCAAGAACCAAATACGGTCGGGGGGGATCAGCCCCAGCATTTT. Its protein product is CASSQEPNTVGGDQPQHF.

This chain joins TRBV7-2 and TRBJ2-5; 9 bases are shared with TRBD2. V was clipped by 5 bases and J by 3 bases; unmatched bases: 10. CDR3 length: 16 residues. Germline CDR1 SGHTA, CDR2 FQGNSA. CDR3 sequence (DNA): TGTGCCAGCAGCCACCCCATGAGCGGGGGGAAAGAGACCCAGTACTTC. Translation gives CASSHPMSGGKETQYF.